The T cell receptor (beta chain) described here comes from a study of cytomegalovirus exposure and HLA in healthy donors. A word on this clone: Its antigen remains unknown.

Assay used: immunoSEQ multiplex PCR; TCRdb lists only in-frame clones, some missing. The sample contains some 80,000 clones, roughly 95% of which appear only once. Regarding the study as a whole: The TCR clusters that emerged in the first cohort tended, a later analysis found, to co-occur in the 95 to 150 validation repertoires.

The CDR3 length is 16 residues. Trimming removed 6 bases from V and 5 bases from J; junction bases left unmatched: 11. Germline CDR1 reads ENHRY; CDR2 reads SYGVKD. The chain uses TRBV10-3 and TRBJ2-1; 9 bases agree with TRBD2. Sequenced: PBMCs. The clonotype originates from a man younger than 35 in good health and CMV-seropositive. The DNA for the CDR3 is TGTGCCATCAGGGGTAGCGGGAGCGTCTCTGACAATGAGCAGTTCTTC. This codes for CAIRGSGSVSDNEQFF.